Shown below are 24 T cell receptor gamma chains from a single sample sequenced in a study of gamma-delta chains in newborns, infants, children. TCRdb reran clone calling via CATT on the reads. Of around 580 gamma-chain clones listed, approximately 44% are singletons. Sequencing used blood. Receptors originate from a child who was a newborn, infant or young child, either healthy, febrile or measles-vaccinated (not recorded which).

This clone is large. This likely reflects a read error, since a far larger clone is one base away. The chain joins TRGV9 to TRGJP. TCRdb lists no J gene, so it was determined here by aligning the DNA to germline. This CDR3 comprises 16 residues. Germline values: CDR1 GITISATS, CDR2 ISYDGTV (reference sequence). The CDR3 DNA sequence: TGTGCCTCGTGGGAGGTGCAAGAGTTGGGCAAAAAAATCAAGGTATTT. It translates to CASWEVQELGKKIKVF.

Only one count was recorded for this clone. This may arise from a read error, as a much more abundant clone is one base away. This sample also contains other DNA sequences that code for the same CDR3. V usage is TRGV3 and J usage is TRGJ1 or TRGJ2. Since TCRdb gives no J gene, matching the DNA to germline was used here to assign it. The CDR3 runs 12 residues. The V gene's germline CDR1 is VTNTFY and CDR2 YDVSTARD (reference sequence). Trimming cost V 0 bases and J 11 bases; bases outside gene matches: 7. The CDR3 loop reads CATWDRLREKLF. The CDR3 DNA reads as TGTGCCACCTGGGACAGGCTAAGGGAGAAACTCTTT.

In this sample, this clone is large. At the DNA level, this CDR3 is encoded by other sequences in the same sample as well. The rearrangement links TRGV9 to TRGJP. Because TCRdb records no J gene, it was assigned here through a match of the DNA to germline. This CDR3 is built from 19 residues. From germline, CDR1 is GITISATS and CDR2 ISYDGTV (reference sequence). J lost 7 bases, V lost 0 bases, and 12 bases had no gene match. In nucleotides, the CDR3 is TGTGCCTTGTGGGAGGTGCAAGTAGGTTCCGAGTTGGGCAAAAAAATCAAGGTATTT. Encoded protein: CALWEVQVGSELGKKIKVF.

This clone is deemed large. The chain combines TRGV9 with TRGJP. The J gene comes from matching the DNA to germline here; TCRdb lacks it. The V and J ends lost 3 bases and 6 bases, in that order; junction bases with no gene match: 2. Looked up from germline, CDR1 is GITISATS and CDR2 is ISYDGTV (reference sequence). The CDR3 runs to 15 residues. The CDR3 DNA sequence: TGTGCCTTGTGGGAGCCAGAGTTGGGCAAAAAAATCAAGGTATTT. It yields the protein CALWEPELGKKIKVF.

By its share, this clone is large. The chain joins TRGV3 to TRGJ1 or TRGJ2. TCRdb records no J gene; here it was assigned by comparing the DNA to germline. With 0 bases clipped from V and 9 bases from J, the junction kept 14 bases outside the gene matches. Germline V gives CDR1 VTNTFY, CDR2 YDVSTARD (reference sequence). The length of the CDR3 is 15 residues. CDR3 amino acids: CATWDRINWGRKKLF. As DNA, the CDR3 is TGTGCCACCTGGGACAGGATCAACTGGGGGCGTAAGAAACTCTTT.

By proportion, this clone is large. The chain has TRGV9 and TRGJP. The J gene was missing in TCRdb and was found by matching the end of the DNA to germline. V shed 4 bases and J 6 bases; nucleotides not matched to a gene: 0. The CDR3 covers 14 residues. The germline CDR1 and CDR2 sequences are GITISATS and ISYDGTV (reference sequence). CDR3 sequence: CALWEELGKKIKVF. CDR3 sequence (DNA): TGTGCCTTGTGGGAAGAGTTGGGCAAAAAAATCAAGGTATTT.

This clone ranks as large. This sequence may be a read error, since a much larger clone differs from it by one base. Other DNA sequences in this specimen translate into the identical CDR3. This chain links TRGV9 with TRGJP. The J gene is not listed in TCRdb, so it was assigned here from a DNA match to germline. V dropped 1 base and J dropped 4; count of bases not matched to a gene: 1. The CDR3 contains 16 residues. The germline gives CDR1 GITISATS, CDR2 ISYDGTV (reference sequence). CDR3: CALWEVQELGKKIKVF. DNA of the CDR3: TGTGCCTTGTGGGAGGTTCAAGAGTTGGGCAAAAAAATCAAGGTATTT.

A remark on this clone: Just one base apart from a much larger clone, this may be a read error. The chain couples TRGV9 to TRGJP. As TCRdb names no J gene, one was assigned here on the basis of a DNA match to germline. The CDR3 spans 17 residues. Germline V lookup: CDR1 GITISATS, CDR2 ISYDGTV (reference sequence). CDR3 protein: CALWEVQVGLGKQIKVF. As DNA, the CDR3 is TGTGCCTTGTGGGAGGTGCAGGTGGGGTTGGGCAAACAAATCAAGGTATTT.

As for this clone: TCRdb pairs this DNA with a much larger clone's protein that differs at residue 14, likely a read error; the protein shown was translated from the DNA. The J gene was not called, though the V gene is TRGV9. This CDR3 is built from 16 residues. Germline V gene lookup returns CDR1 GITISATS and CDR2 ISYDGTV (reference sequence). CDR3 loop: CALWEVRELGKKIRVF. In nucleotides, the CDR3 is TGTGCCTTGTGGGAGGTGCGGGAGTTGGGCAAAAAAATCAGGGTATTT.

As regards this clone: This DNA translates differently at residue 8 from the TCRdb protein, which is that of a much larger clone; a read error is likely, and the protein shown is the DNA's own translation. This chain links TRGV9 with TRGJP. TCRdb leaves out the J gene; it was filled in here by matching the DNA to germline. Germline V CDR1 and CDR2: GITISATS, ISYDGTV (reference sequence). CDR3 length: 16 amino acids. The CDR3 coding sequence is TGTGCCTTGTGGGAGACCCAAGGGTTGGGCAAAAAAATCAAGGTATTT. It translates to CALWETQGLGKKIKVF.

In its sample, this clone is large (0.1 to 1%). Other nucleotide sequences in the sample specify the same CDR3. The CDR3 loop reads CALWEPQELGKKIKVF. In DNA, the CDR3 is TGTGCCTTGTGGGAACCCCAAGAGTTGGGCAAAAAAATCAAGGTATTT. V usage is TRGV9 and J usage is TRGJP. The J gene is not listed in TCRdb, so it was assigned here from a DNA match to germline. CDR3 length: 16 residues. Germline CDR1 reads GITISATS; CDR2 reads ISYDGTV (reference sequence). The V and J ends lost 4 bases and 4 bases, in that order; junction bases with no gene match: 4.

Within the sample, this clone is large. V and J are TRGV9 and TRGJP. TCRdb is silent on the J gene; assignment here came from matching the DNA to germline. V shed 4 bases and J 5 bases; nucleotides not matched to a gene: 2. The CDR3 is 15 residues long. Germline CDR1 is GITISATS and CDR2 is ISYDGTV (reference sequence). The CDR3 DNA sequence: TGTGCCTTGTGGGATGAAGAGTTGGGCAAAAAAATCAAGGTATTT. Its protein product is CALWDEELGKKIKVF.

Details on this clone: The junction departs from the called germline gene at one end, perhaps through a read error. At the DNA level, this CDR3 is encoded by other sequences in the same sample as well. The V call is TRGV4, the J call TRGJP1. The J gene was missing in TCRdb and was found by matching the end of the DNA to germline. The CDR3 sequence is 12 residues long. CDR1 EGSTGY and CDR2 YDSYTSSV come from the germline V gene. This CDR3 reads CATWDTGWFKIF. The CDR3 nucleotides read TGTGCCACTTGGGATACTGGTTGGTTCAAGATATTT.

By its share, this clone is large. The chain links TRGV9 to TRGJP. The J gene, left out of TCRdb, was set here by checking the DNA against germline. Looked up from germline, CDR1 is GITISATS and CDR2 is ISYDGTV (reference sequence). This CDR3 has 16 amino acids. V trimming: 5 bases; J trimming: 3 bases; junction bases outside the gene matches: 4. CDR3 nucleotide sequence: TGTGCCTTGTGGGCCGCGCAAGAGTTGGGCAAAAAAATCAAGGTATTT. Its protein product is CALWAAQELGKKIKVF.

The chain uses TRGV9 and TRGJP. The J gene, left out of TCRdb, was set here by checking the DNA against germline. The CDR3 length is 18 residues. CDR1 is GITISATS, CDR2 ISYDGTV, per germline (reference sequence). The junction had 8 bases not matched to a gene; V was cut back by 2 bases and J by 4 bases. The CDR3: CALWEAWSQELGKKIKVF. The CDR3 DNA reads TGTGCCTTGTGGGAGGCCTGGTCACAAGAGTTGGGCAAAAAAATCAAGGTATTT.

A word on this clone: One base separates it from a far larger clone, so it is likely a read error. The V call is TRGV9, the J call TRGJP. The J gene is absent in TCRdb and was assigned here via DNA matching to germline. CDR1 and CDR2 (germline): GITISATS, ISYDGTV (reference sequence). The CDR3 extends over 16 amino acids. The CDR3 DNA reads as TGTGCCTTGCGGGAGGTGCAAGAGTTGGGCAAAAAAATCAAGGTATTT. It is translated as CALREVQELGKKIKVF.

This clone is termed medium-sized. This CDR3 reads CALWDFELGKKIKVF. The CDR3 bases are TGTGCCTTGTGGGATTTTGAGTTGGGCAAAAAAATCAAGGTATTT. This sequence joins TRGV9 and TRGJP. TCRdb records no J gene; here it was assigned by comparing the DNA to germline. The J segment lost 7 bases and the V segment lost 4 bases, leaving 4 bases of the junction unmatched. Germline CDR1 reads GITISATS; CDR2 reads ISYDGTV (reference sequence). CDR3 length equals 15 residues.

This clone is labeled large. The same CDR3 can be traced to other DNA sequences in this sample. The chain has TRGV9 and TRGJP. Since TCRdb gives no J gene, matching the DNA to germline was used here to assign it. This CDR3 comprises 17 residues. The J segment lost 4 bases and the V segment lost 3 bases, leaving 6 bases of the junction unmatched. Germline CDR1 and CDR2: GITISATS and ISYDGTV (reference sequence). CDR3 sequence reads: CALWESLQELGKKIKVF. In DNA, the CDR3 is TGTGCCTTGTGGGAGTCCCTCCAAGAGTTGGGCAAAAAAATCAAGGTATTT.

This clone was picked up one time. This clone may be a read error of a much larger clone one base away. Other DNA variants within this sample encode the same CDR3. The CDR3 is CATWDGLNYYKKLF. DNA of the CDR3: TGTGCCACCTGGGACGGGCTGAATTATTATAAGAAACTCTTC. The V gene is TRGV2; the J gene was not called. This CDR3 comprises 14 residues. CDR1 and CDR2 from the germline V gene are EGSNGY and YDSYNSKV.

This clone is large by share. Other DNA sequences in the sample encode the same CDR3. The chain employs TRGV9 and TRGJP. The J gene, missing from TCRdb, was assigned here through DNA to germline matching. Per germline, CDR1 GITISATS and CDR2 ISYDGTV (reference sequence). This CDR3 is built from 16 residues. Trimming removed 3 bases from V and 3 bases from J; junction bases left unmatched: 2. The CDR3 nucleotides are TGTGCCTTGTGGGAGACGCAAGAGTTGGGCAAAAAAATCAAGGTATTT. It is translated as CALWETQELGKKIKVF.

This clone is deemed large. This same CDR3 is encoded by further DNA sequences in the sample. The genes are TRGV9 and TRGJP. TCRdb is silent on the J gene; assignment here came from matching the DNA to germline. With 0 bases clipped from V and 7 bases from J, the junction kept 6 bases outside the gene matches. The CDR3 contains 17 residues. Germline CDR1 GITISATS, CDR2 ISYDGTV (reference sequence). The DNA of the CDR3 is TGTGCCTTGTGGGAGGTGCAGACCGAGTTGGGCAAAAAAATCAAGGTATTT. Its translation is CALWEVQTELGKKIKVF.

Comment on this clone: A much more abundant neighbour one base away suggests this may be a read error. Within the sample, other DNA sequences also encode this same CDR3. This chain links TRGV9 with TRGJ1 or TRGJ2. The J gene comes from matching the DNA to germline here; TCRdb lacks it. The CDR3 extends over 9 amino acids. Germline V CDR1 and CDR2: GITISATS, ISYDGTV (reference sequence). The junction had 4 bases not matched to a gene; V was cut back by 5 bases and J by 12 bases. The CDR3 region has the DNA TGTGCCTTGTGGGGCGCGAAACTCTTT. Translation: CALWGAKLF.

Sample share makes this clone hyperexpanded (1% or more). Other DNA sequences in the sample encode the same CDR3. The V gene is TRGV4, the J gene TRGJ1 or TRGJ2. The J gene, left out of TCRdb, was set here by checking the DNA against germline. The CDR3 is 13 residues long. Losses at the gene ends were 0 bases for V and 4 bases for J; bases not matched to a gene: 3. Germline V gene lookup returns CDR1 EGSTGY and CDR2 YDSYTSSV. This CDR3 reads CATWDGGYYKKLF. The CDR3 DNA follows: TGTGCCACCTGGGATGGGGGCTATTATAAGAAACTCTTT.

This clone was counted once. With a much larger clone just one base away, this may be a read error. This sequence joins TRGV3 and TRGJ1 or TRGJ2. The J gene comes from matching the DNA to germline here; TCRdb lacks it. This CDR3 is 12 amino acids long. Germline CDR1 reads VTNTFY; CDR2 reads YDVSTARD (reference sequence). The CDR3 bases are TGTGCCACCAGGGACAGGTTAAGGGAGAAACTCTTT. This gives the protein CATRDRLREKLF.